The rows below give T cell receptor beta chains drawn from one sample of a study of blood T cell repertoires in COVID-19. Generated by immunoSEQ multiplex PCR, the TCRdb table keeps only in-frame clones and is missing some. The table lists 45,000 or so clones, just under 90% of them singletons. The sample taken for sequencing was peripheral blood. The receptors derive from a man in his forties or fifties with COVID-19, enrolled during active disease. Both conserved end residues are part of each CDR3. The order of the fields is D gene, J gene, V gene, clone size, CDR3 DNA, CDR3 protein. The D gene is left open where the match is weak. Clone size is stated in some rows and not others, as once, few, many or a class when expanded.

>-|TRBJ2-2|TRBV27|-
TGTGCCAGCAGTAAAAGGGGGTCCTCTGACACCGGGGAGCTGTTTTTT
CASSKRGSSDTGELFF
>-|TRBJ1-4|TRBV6-5|-
TGTGCCAGCAATGCGGGGGGCGCTGGTGAAAAACTGTTTTTT
CASNAGGAGEKLFF
>-|TRBJ2-2|TRBV10-1|-
TGCGCCAGCAGTGATTCCGGCGGGGAGCTGTTTTTT
CASSDSGGELFF
>TRBD2|TRBJ2-1|TRBV5-6|-
TGTGCCAGCAGCTTGGCCGCGGGAGGGCCCAACAATGAGCAGTTCTTC
CASSLAAGGPNNEQFF
>TRBD2|TRBJ2-1|TRBV3-1/TRBV3-2|-
TGTGCCAGCAGCCTCCGGGCCGGGACTAGTTTAAATGAGCAGTTCTTC
CASSLRAGTSLNEQFF
>TRBD1|TRBJ1-5|TRBV14|-
TGTGCCAGCAGCCAAAGACTGGGACAGGGCAGGGGCAATCAGCCCCAGCATTTT
CASSQRLGQGRGNQPQHF
>-|TRBJ2-5|TRBV13|-
TGTGCCAGCAGCTTGTCTGTCCGGGATCCTCAAGAGACCCAGTACTTC
CASSLSVRDPQETQYF
>TRBD2|TRBJ2-2|TRBV19|once
TGTGCCAGTAGTCGGGGGGGGCGGGGGGAGAACACCGGGGAGCTGTTTTTT
CASSRGGRGENTGELFF
>TRBD1|TRBJ1-2|TRBV5-1|-
TGCGCCAGCAGCTTGACAGGGGACTATGGCTACACCTTC
CASSLTGDYGYTF
>-|TRBJ1-1|TRBV7-7|-
TGTGCCAGCAGCCGACAGGCGAACACTGAAGCTTTCTTT
CASSRQANTEAFF
>TRBD2|TRBJ2-5|TRBV5-4|-
TGTGCCAGCAGCTTCAAGCGGGAGGGCGGTGAGACCCAGTACTTC
CASSFKREGGETQYF
>TRBD1|TRBJ2-5|TRBV24-1|-
TGTGCCACCAGTGATTTAGTAGGGACAGGGAGAGAGACCCAGTACTTC
CATSDLVGTGRETQYF
>TRBD2|TRBJ2-7|TRBV6-1|-
TGTGCCAGCAGTGAACCGGGGGAGGGGAGGTCCTACGAGCAGTACTTC
CASSEPGEGRSYEQYF
>TRBD1|TRBJ1-2|TRBV29-1|few
TGCAGCGTTGCGGGACAGGGGGCACAGGGCTACACCTTC
CSVAGQGAQGYTF
>TRBD2|TRBJ2-3|TRBV10-3|-
TGTGCCATCAGTGACTCAGGGAGCGGGGGGGCCACAGATACGCAGTATTTT
CAISDSGSGGATDTQYF
>-|TRBJ1-5|TRBV27|-
TGTGCCAGCAGTTCTACGGGTAGCAATCAGCCCCAGCATTTT
CASSSTGSNQPQHF
>-|TRBJ2-7|TRBV7-9|-
TGTGCCAGCAGCCCAGTTTTGGGGAGCTCCTACGAGCAGTACTTC
CASSPVLGSSYEQYF
>TRBD1|TRBJ2-2|TRBV7-9|-
TGTGCCAGCAGCCGGGACAGGGTAACCGGGGAGCTGTTTTTT
CASSRDRVTGELFF
>TRBD1|TRBJ1-1|TRBV27|once
TGTGCCAGCAGTTTATCGACAGGGGTGACTGAAGCTTTCTTT
CASSLSTGVTEAFF
>TRBD2|TRBJ2-5|TRBV7-2|once
TGTGCCAGCAGTCAACTAGCGGGGGCACAAGAGACCCAGTACTTC
CASSQLAGAQETQYF
>TRBD1|TRBJ1-2|TRBV6-6|-
TGTGCCAGCAGCTCTACCCGGACAGGAAGGGACTATGGCTACACCTTC
CASSSTRTGRDYGYTF
>-|TRBJ2-5|TRBV13|-
TGTGCCAGCAGCTTAGAATCGTCGGGTTCGGAGACCCAGTACTTC
CASSLESSGSETQYF
>-|TRBJ1-1|TRBV12-5|-
TGTGCTAGTGCCGGACAGATGAACACTGAAGCTTTCTTT
CASAGQMNTEAFF
>-|TRBJ1-5|TRBV6-1|-
TGTGCCAGCAGTGAGACCCCAGGGTCGTGGCAGCCCCAGCATTTT
CASSETPGSWQPQHF
>-|TRBJ2-7|TRBV5-1|once
TGCGCCAGCAGCATGGGACTGGGGCGGGAGCAGTACTTC
CASSMGLGREQYF
>TRBD1|TRBJ1-1|TRBV7-9|-
TGTGCCACCTTACAGGGGGCGAACACTGAAGCTTTCTTT
CATLQGANTEAFF
>TRBD1|TRBJ1-2|TRBV7-9|few
TGTGCCAGCAGCCCCTTCGACAGGGCGGACGGCTACACCTTC
CASSPFDRADGYTF
>-|TRBJ2-1|TRBV19|-
TGTGCCAGTAGTATAGGGCGGGGACAGTTCTACAATGAGCAGTTCTTC
CASSIGRGQFYNEQFF
>-|TRBJ2-7|TRBV6-5|-
TGTGCCAGCAGAGAGACCCCGGGAGACGGGGACGAGCAGTACTTC
CASRETPGDGDEQYF
>-|TRBJ2-5|TRBV21-1|-
TGTGCCAGCATCGGGATACCGGGACTCCACGGTGGGTCCCAGTACTTC
CASIGIPGLHGGSQYF
>-|TRBJ2-7|TRBV3-1/TRBV3-2|-
TGTGCCAGCAGCCCTAATACTTTAATCTACGAGCAGTACTTC
CASSPNTLIYEQYF
>-|TRBJ2-7|TRBV6-5|-
TGTGCCAGCAGTCCTCTTAGGGGCGAGCAGTACTTC
CASSPLRGEQYF
>-|TRBJ2-3|TRBV24-1|once
TGTGCCACCAGTGATCCTGACGGGAGAGAAGCAGGTACGCAGTATTTT
CATSDPDGREAGTQYF
>TRBD1|TRBJ1-5|TRBV5-8|-
TGTGCCAGCAGCCTTAGGACAGGGAATCAGCCCCAGCATTTT
CASSLRTGNQPQHF
>-|TRBJ2-3|TRBV20-1|-
TGCAGTGCTAGTAGGGGGGGCTTTAGCACAGATACGCAGTATTTT
CSASRGGFSTDTQYF
>-|TRBJ2-5|TRBV18|-
TGTGCCAGCTCACCAGAGAATGAAGAGACCCAGTACTTC
CASSPENEETQYF
>-|TRBJ1-1|TRBV18|-
TGTGCCAGCTCACCACAGACACAGAACACTGAAGCTTTCTTT
CASSPQTQNTEAFF
>-|TRBJ1-1|TRBV27|-
TGTGCCAGCCGCCAGGGTTTTGGCATGAACACTGAAGCTTTCTTT
CASRQGFGMNTEAFF
>TRBD1|TRBJ1-5|TRBV25-1|once
TGTGCCAGCAGTGAACAGGGGGGCAATCAGCCCCAGCATTTT
CASSEQGGNQPQHF
>-|TRBJ2-7|TRBV5-1|-
TGCGCCAGCAGCTTGGTATCGGAGAGGTTGGAAGAGCAGTACTTC
CASSLVSERLEEQYF
>-|TRBJ1-2|TRBV14|-
TGTGCCAGCAGCCAAGAATCAGGGTACTATGGCTACACCTTC
CASSQESGYYGYTF
>-|TRBJ2-5|TRBV6-2/TRBV6-3|once
TGTGCCAGCAGCAAAAACGGGGACTCAGTGGTCCAGTACTTC
CASSKNGDSVVQYF
>-|TRBJ2-7|TRBV15|few
TGTGCCACCAGCAGGGGAGGCTACGAGCAGTACTTC
CATSRGGYEQYF
>TRBD1|TRBJ1-5|TRBV6-5|-
TGTGCCAGCCTCCAGGGGGGATATAGCAATCAGCCCCAGCATTTT
CASLQGGYSNQPQHF
>TRBD1|TRBJ2-2|TRBV13|-
TGTGCCAGCAGCCCCAGACAGGGGGCCGGGGAGCTGTTTTTT
CASSPRQGAGELFF
>TRBD1|TRBJ1-3|TRBV11-2|-
TGTGCCAGCAGCCGGGACAGCCTTAGGAGAGGAAACACCATATATTTT
CASSRDSLRRGNTIYF
>TRBD1|TRBJ2-7|TRBV5-1|-
TGCGCCAGCAGCCATGGGGACAGGGGCTACGAGCAGTACTTC
CASSHGDRGYEQYF
>-|TRBJ1-2|TRBV6-5|-
TGTGCCAGCAGCCCCATCTCGGGGGGCTATTATGGCTACACCTTC
CASSPISGGYYGYTF
>TRBD1|TRBJ2-7|TRBV11-3|once
TGTGCCAGCAGCCTGGACAGGCCCCCGTCCTACGAGCAGTACTTC
CASSLDRPPSYEQYF
>-|TRBJ1-2|TRBV5-6|-
TGTGCCAGCAGCGTAGGACAGCTATATGGCTACACCTTC
CASSVGQLYGYTF
>TRBD2|TRBJ2-1|TRBV7-8|-
TGTGCCAGCAGCTCTAGGGCGGGGACTATTTATGAGCAGTTCTTC
CASSSRAGTIYEQFF
>-|TRBJ1-3|TRBV5-1|few
TGCGCCAGCAGCTTGGCGGGCTCTGGAAACACCATATATTTT
CASSLAGSGNTIYF
>-|TRBJ2-5|TRBV5-1|-
TGCGCCAGCAGAGGCCAGGGTGGTAAAGAGACCCAGTACTTC
CASRGQGGKETQYF